This T cell receptor (beta chain) was recovered during a study of technical replicates of blood from a few donors. Germline V CDR1 and CDR2: SNHLY, FYNNEI. There are 14 residues in the CDR3. The trim removed 6 bases at V and 1 base at J, leaving 3 bases unmatched. Sequenced by immunoSEQ multiplex PCR; TCRdb stores in-frame clones only, minus some. The data hold tens of thousands of clones, with roughly 90% observed a single time. This receptor was identified in a human donor in good health. Some clones in this sample may be carry-over from other donors' samples. The sequencing input was PBMCs. This chain uses TRBV2 with TRBJ1-1; TRBD1 matches 9 bases. In DNA form, the CDR3 reads TGTGCCAGCAGACAGGACAGGGGGAACACTGAAGCTTTCTTT. Protein sequence: CASRQDRGNTEAFF.